This passage covers 30 T cell receptor beta chains from one sample sequenced in a study of T cells after yellow fever vaccination. MiXCR, run by TCRdb on the 5' RACE reads, gives a single entry per CDR3 protein. The table has 300,000 to 400,000 distinct CDR3 sequences, 7% to 9% seen once; the top ten hold around 17%. The material sequenced was PBMCs, taken approximately 47 days after the first yellow fever vaccination. The receptor source for this set is a young man who received the YFV17D yellow fever vaccine.

V gene TRBV7-3 combines with J gene TRBJ2-5, with 7 bases lining up with TRBD2. After removal of 7 bases from V and 3 bases from J, the junction contained 29 bases not matched to a gene. Germline V gene lookup returns CDR1 SGHTA and CDR2 FQGTGA. The CDR3 covers 21 residues. The CDR3 nucleotides read TGTGCCAGCAACTCCCGAGCGGGGCTAGCGGTCGGTAGGGATCGGGAAGAGACCCAGTACTTC. Its translation is CASNSRAGLAVGRDREETQYF.

This clonotype was detected a few times. The V and J genes are TRBV7-9 and TRBJ2-3; D remains unclear. The V and J ends lost 1 base and 1 base respectively, with 9 bases between them. From germline, CDR1 is SEHNR and CDR2 FQNEAQ (reference sequence). The CDR3 totals 15 residues. The CDR3 DNA reads as TGTGCCAGCAGCTTAGGGGTTGGCGGCACAGATACGCAGTATTTT. This translates into CASSLGVGGTDTQYF.

The chain carries TRBV25-1 and TRBJ2-7; possibly TRBD2 for D (6 bases). Germline V gene sequence: CDR1 MGHDK, CDR2 SYGVNS. Trimming removed 9 bases from V and 1 base from J, with 19 bases in between. This CDR3 has 15 amino acids. The CDR3, as DNA: TGTGCCAGTTTGGGCGGAGGGCACGGGTCCTACGAGCAGTACTTC. Its protein is CASLGGGHGSYEQYF.

The CDR3 nucleotides read TGTGCCAGCAGCTTAGGGGCTGTCCCGGGGGTTACTGAAGCTTTCTTT. Residues: CASSLGAVPGVTEAFF. The chain joins TRBV7-9 to TRBJ1-1; perhaps TRBD1 as D (5 bases). V was pared by 1 base and J by 5 bases, with 17 bases between. The V gene's germline CDR1 is SEHNR and CDR2 FQNEAQ (reference sequence). The CDR3 contains 16 residues. Drawing the rest from reference TRBV7-9 and TRBJ1-1, the complete variable domain is DTGVSQNPRHKITKRGQNVTFRCDPISEHNRLYWYRQTLGQGPEFLTYFQNEAQLEKSRLLSDRFSAERPKGSFSTLEIQRTEQGDSAMYLCASSLGAVPGVTEAFFGQGTRLTVV.

This clonotype occurred a few times. V usage is TRBV20-1 and J usage is TRBJ2-7; either TRBD1 or TRBD2 may fit D (6 bases each). The V end lost 0 bases, the J end lost 2 bases, and 17 bases lay between the germline ends. The CDR3 is 16 residues long. Germline V lookup: CDR1 DFQATT, CDR2 SNEGSKA (reference sequence). For the CDR3, the DNA is TGCAGTGCTAGAGATCTAGTAGCCGGGGGCCCCTACGAGCAGTACTTC. Translation: CSARDLVAGGPYEQYF.

This chain joins TRBV11-2 and TRBJ2-1; D unclear. The CDR3 spans 15 residues. Germline V gene data show CDR1 as SGHAT and CDR2 as FQNNGV. The germline V and J ends were trimmed by 1 base and 0 bases, with 7 bases remaining between them. The CDR3 is CASSLAPSSYNEQFF. CDR3 DNA: TGTGCCAGCAGCTTAGCACCCAGCTCCTACAATGAGCAGTTCTTC.

This chain connects TRBV4-1 to TRBJ1-3; D is unresolved. The CDR3 runs 14 residues. Germline assignment: CDR1 MGHRA and CDR2 YSYEKL. V dropped 3 bases and J dropped 4 bases, with 10 bases sitting between them. CDR3 sequence reads: CASSQTAIGNTIYF. As DNA, the CDR3 is TGCGCCAGCAGCCAGACGGCTATAGGAAACACCATATATTTT.

This clonotype was seen only a few times. The chain employs TRBV5-4 and TRBJ1-3; a weak D match, TRBD1 (5 bases). The germline gives CDR1 SGHNT, CDR2 YYREEE (reference sequence). Trimming took off 1 base at V and 0 bases at J, with 8 bases between the two ends. CDR3 length equals 15 residues. CDR3 nucleotides: TGTGCCAGCAGCTTGTCGGGACCCTCTGGAAACACCATATATTTT. Its protein is CASSLSGPSGNTIYF.

The chain links TRBV13 to TRBJ1-1; perhaps TRBD1 as D (5 bases). CDR3 length: 15 amino acids. Germline loops: CDR1 PRHDT, CDR2 FYEKMQ (reference sequence). Trimming shortened V by 2 bases and J by 0 bases, and 10 bases separated the two germline ends. The CDR3 is CASSLPQGMNTEAFF. The CDR3 bases are TGTGCCAGCAGCTTACCCCAGGGCATGAACACTGAAGCTTTCTTT. Together with reference TRBV13 and TRBJ1-1, the CDR3 gives the full variable domain: AAGVIQSPRHLIKEKRETATLKCYPIPRHDTVYWYQQGPGQDPQFLISFYEKMQSDKGSIPDRFSAQQFSDYHSELNMSSLELGDSALYFCASSLPQGMNTEAFFGQGTRLTVV.

This clonotype was counted only a few times. The chain links TRBV7-2 to TRBJ1-2; no clear D. Germline CDR1 and CDR2: SGHTA and FQGNSA. The CDR3 spans 12 residues. With 4 bases removed from V and 4 bases from J, the gap between germline ends came to 7 bases. The DNA for the CDR3 is TGTGCCAGCAGCTCACAGCCCTATGGCTACACCTTC. Translated, it gives CASSSQPYGYTF.

This clonotype appeared a few times. DNA for the CDR3: TGTGCCAGCAGTTACTTCGGCGGGGGCCAAGAGACCCAGTACTTC. It yields the protein CASSYFGGGQETQYF. The genes are TRBV6-5 and TRBJ2-5, with 7 bases fitting TRBD2. J was trimmed by 1 base and V by 1 base; bases with no gene match: 3. From germline, CDR1 is MNHEY and CDR2 SVGAGI. This CDR3 comprises 15 residues.

This clonotype was counted at least ten times. The chain couples TRBV3-1 to TRBJ2-3, with D perhaps assigned TRBD1 or TRBD2 (5 bases each). V was pared by 7 bases and J by 4 bases, with 12 bases between. CDR3 length: 13 amino acids. CDR1 and CDR2 (germline): LGHDT, YNNKEL (reference sequence). The CDR3 protein is CASTSVGADTQYF. The CDR3 nucleotides read TGTGCCAGCACCAGCGTGGGGGCAGATACGCAGTATTTT.

This chain joins TRBV28 and TRBJ1-5; D not resolved. Germline V gives CDR1 MDHEN, CDR2 SYDVKM. The CDR3 covers 13 residues. With 3 bases removed from V and 6 bases from J, the gap between germline ends came to 9 bases. The CDR3 is CASSFLDGQPQHF. In DNA, the CDR3 is TGTGCCAGCAGTTTCCTCGACGGTCAGCCCCAGCATTTT.

This clonotype was counted many times. This sequence joins TRBV5-1 and TRBJ2-5; D is perhaps TRBD1 or TRBD2 (5 bases each). The V end was cut by 0 bases, the J end by 4 bases, with 13 bases between. This CDR3 contains 15 residues. The V gene's germline CDR1 is SGHRS and CDR2 YFSETQ. CDR3 protein: CASSLEAGGGETQYF. CDR3 DNA: TGCGCCAGCAGCTTGGAGGCAGGTGGGGGAGAGACCCAGTACTTC.

The chain couples TRBV9 to TRBJ2-3; 9 bases align to TRBD1. This CDR3 region has 14 residues. Germline assignment: CDR1 SGDLS and CDR2 YYNGEE. With V trimmed by 4 bases and J by 3 bases, 3 bases remained unmatched. DNA of the CDR3: TGTGCCAGCAGCCGGGACAGGGTAACAGATACGCAGTATTTT. This codes for CASSRDRVTDTQYF.

V and J are TRBV3-1 and TRBJ2-5; the D call may be TRBD1 or TRBD2 (6 bases each). V lost 2 bases and J 4 bases, leaving 11 bases between the germline ends. Looked up from germline, CDR1 is LGHDT and CDR2 is YNNKEL (reference sequence). The CDR3 totals 14 residues. Written as DNA, the CDR3 is TGTGCCAGCAGCCAATCGGGGGCGAGAGAGACCCAGTACTTC. This sequence encodes CASSQSGARETQYF.

This clonotype occurred a few times. This chain links TRBV5-5 with TRBJ1-2; D is undetermined. The ends were cut back, 0 bases at V and 5 bases at J, with 8 bases in the middle. Germline assignment: CDR1 SGHKS and CDR2 YYEKEE (reference sequence). The CDR3 is made up of 13 amino acids. The CDR3 loop reads CASSLDSLYGYTF. CDR3 bases: TGTGCCAGCAGCTTGGACAGTTTATATGGCTACACCTTC.

The chain couples TRBV3-1 to TRBJ2-1, with 11 bases that match TRBD2. This CDR3 has 15 amino acids. Per the germline V gene, CDR1 is LGHDT and CDR2 is YNNKEL (reference sequence). After removal of 7 bases from V and 7 bases from J, the junction contained 9 bases not matched to a gene. CDR3 sequence reads: CASNLGLAGGNEQFF. In nucleotides, the CDR3 is TGTGCCAGCAACTTGGGGCTAGCGGGGGGAAATGAGCAGTTCTTC.

V gene TRBV7-8 combines with J gene TRBJ2-3; possibly TRBD1 for D (8 bases). Germline V gene lookup returns CDR1 SGHVS and CDR2 FQNEAQ. There are 13 residues in the CDR3. V was cut by 3 bases and J by 9 bases, with 13 bases left in between. CDR3 nucleotides: TGTGCCAGCAGCTTTAACAGGGGGGGGACGCAGTATTTT. Protein sequence: CASSFNRGGTQYF.

The rearrangement links TRBV7-6 to TRBJ2-7; a weak D match, TRBD2 (6 bases). Trimming left V 0 bases short and J 5 bases short, with 20 bases between. CDR1 and CDR2 from the germline V gene are SGHVS and FNYEAQ. The CDR3 length is 17 residues. The chain's CDR3 is CASSLAGVRGGFNEQYF. CDR3 DNA: TGTGCCAGCAGCTTAGCAGGGGTGCGGGGAGGATTCAACGAGCAGTACTTC.

V usage is TRBV7-6 and J usage is TRBJ2-3, with 9 nucleotides matching TRBD2. Germline loops: CDR1 SGHVS, CDR2 FNYEAQ. This CDR3 comprises 14 residues. J was trimmed by 5 bases and V by 3 bases; bases with no gene match: 3. CDR3 in amino acids: CASSFSSGVDTQYF. The CDR3 nucleotides are TGTGCCAGCAGCTTCTCTAGCGGGGTAGATACGCAGTATTTT.

The V call is TRBV12-3 or TRBV12-4, the J call TRBJ2-7; 7 positions agree with TRBD1. The CDR3 spans 12 residues. Trimming removed 8 bases from V and 3 bases from J; junction bases left unmatched: 4. CDR3 loop: CASGGTVYEQYF. The CDR3 nucleotides read TGTGCCAGCGGTGGGACAGTCTACGAGCAGTACTTC.

A few counts support this clonotype. The V and J genes are TRBV12-3 or TRBV12-4 and TRBJ2-1; weak D call: TRBD2 (7 bases). The ends were cut back, 0 bases at V and 0 bases at J, with 9 bases in the middle. The CDR3 consists of 16 residues. The CDR3 DNA reads as TGTGCCAGCAGTTTAGCGGGAGGGGGCTCCTACAATGAGCAGTTCTTC. This gives the protein CASSLAGGGSYNEQFF.

The chain employs TRBV4-3 and TRBJ2-2, with no clear D. The V gene's germline CDR1 is LGHNA and CDR2 YSLEER. Deletions cut 0 bases from V and 0 bases from J, with 11 bases between. The CDR3 extends over 17 amino acids. CDR3 bases: TGCGCCAGCAGCCAAGAATATTTCCCTACGAACACCGGGGAGCTGTTTTTT. This translates into CASSQEYFPTNTGELFF.

V gene TRBV2 combines with J gene TRBJ2-3; D remains unclear. Germline loops: CDR1 SNHLY, CDR2 FYNNEI. The CDR3 extends over 13 amino acids. V was trimmed by 6 bases and J by 1 base, leaving 8 bases between them. The CDR3 region has the DNA TGTGCCAGCAGCTTTCTTCGCACAGATACGCAGTATTTT. Its protein is CASSFLRTDTQYF.

The chain carries TRBV5-1 and TRBJ2-1, with D possibly TRBD2 on 7 matching bases. V lost 3 bases to trimming and J lost 4 bases, with 17 bases between them. CDR1 is SGHRS and CDR2 is YFSETQ in the germline V gene. The CDR3 contains 16 residues. CDR3 loop: CASSWKLGGEYNEQFF. The DNA of the CDR3 is TGCGCCAGCAGCTGGAAACTAGGGGGGGAGTACAATGAGCAGTTCTTC.

The table lists this clonotype with many counts. The V call is TRBV11-1, the J call TRBJ2-2; possible D gene TRBD2, 5 bases. This CDR3 has 12 residues. Trimming stripped 5 bases from V and 5 bases from J, with 6 bases between. Germline V CDR1 and CDR2: SGHAT, FQDESV (reference sequence). This chain's CDR3 is CASSPGTGELFF. The CDR3 nucleotides are TGTGCCAGCAGCCCGGGGACCGGGGAGCTGTTTTTT.

At least ten counts were recorded for this clonotype. This sequence joins TRBV21-1 and TRBJ1-6. TRBV21-1 is noted as a pseudogene. The CDR3 extends over 15 amino acids. The CDR3 reads CASSKGRKDNSPLHF. The DNA of the CDR3 is TGTGCCAGCAGCAAAGGACGCAAGGATAATTCACCCCTCCACTTT.

V and J are TRBV7-3 and TRBJ2-4, with TRBD2 matching over 7 bases. V trimming: 4 bases; J trimming: 8 bases; junction bases outside the gene matches: 5. The CDR3 totals 13 residues. Germline lookup yields CDR1 SGHTA and CDR2 FQGTGA. CDR3 protein: CASSSGTKDIQYF. Written as DNA, the CDR3 is TGTGCCAGCAGCTCCGGGACTAAAGACATTCAGTACTTC.

CDR3 coding DNA: TGTGCCAGCTCACCTGGGGCCGGGCAGAAAGCCTACGAGCAGTACTTC. Translated, it gives CASSPGAGQKAYEQYF. V and J are TRBV18 and TRBJ2-7, with D possibly TRBD1 on 5 matching bases. Trimming cost V 3 bases and J 2 bases, with 17 bases left between them. The CDR3 consists of 16 residues. Germline V lookup: CDR1 KGHSH, CDR2 LQKENI.